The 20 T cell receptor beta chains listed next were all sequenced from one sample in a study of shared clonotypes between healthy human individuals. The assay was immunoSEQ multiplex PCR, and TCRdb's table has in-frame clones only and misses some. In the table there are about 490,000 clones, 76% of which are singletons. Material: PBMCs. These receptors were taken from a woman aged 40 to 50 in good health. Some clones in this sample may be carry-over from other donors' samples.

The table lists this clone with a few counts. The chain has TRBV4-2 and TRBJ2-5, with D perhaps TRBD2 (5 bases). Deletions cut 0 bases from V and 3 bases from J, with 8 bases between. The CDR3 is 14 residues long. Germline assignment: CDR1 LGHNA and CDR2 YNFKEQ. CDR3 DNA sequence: TGTGCCAGCAGCCAAGATTGGCGGGAAGAGACCCAGTACTTC. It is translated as CASSQDWREETQYF.

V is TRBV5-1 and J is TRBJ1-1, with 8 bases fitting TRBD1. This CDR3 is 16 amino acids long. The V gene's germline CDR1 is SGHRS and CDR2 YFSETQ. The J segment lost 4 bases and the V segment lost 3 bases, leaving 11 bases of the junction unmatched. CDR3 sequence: CASSSQGAREVTEAFF. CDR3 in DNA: TGCGCCAGCAGCTCCCAGGGGGCGCGGGAGGTCACTGAAGCTTTCTTT.

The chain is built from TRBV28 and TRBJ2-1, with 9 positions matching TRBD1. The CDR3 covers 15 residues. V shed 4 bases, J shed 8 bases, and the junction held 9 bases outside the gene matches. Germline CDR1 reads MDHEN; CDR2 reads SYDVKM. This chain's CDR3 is CASSSPGQGADEQFF. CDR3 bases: TGTGCCAGCAGTTCCCCGGGACAGGGAGCCGATGAGCAGTTCTTC.

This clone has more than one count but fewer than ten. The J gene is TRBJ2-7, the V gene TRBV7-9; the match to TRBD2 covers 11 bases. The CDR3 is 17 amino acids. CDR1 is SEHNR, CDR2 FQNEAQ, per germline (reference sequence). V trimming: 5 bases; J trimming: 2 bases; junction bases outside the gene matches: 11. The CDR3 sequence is CASSAGGTSGITYEQYF. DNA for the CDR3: TGTGCCAGCAGCGCGGGCGGGACTAGCGGAATAACCTACGAGCAGTACTTC.

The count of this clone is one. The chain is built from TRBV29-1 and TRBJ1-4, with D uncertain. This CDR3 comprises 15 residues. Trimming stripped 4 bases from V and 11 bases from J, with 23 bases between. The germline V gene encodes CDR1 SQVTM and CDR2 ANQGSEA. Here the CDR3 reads CSVGSDDRLGRKLFF. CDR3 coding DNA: TGCAGCGTTGGGAGTGACGACCGCTTGGGAAGGAAACTGTTTTTT. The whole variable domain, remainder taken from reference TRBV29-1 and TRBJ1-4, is SAVISQKPSRDICQRGTSLTIQCQVDSQVTMMFWYRQQPGQSLTLIATANQGSEATYESGFVIDKFPISRPNLTFSTLTVSNMSPEDSSIYLCSVGSDDRLGRKLFFGSGTQLSVL.

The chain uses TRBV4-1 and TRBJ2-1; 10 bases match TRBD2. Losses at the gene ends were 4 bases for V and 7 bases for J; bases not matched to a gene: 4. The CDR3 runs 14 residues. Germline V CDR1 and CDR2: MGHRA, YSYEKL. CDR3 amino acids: CASSPDSGRNEQFF. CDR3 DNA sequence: TGCGCCAGCAGCCCTGATAGCGGGAGGAATGAGCAGTTCTTC.

The CDR3 nucleotides are TGTGCCAGCCTGGGGGAGCGGGAGTCCGGGGAGCTGTTTTTT. Residues: CASLGERESGELFF. The chain couples TRBV6-1 to TRBJ2-2; 8 bases are a match to TRBD2. V lost 8 bases, J lost 6 bases, and 8 bases stayed unmatched. The CDR3 loop spans 14 amino acids. The germline V gene has CDR1 MNHNS and CDR2 SASEGT.

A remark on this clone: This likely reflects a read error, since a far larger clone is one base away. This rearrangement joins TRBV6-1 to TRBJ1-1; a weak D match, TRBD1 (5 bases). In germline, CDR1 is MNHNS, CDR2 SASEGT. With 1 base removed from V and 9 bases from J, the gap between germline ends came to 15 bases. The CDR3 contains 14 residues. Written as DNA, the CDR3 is TGTGCCAGCAGTGAAGTGACGGGGGTAGCTAAAGCTTTCTTT. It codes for CASSEVTGVAKAFF.

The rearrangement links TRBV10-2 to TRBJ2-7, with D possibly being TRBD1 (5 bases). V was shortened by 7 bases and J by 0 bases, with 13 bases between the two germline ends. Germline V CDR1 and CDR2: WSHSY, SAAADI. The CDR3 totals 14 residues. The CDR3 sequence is CASIKGASSYEQYF. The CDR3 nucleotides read TGCGCCAGCATAAAAGGGGCGAGCTCCTACGAGCAGTACTTC.

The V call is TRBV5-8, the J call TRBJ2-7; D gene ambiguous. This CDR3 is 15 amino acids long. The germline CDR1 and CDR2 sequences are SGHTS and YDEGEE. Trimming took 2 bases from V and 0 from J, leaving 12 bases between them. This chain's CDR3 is CASSLPFPGSYEQYF. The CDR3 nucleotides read TGTGCCAGCAGCTTACCGTTCCCCGGCTCCTACGAGCAGTACTTC.

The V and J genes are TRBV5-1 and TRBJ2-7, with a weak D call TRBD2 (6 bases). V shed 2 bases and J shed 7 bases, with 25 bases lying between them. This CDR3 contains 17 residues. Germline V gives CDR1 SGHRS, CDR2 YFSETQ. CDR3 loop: CASSLKLSSEKFVEQYF. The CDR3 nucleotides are TGCGCCAGCAGCTTAAAACTTTCTAGCGAGAAGTTCGTGGAGCAGTACTTC.

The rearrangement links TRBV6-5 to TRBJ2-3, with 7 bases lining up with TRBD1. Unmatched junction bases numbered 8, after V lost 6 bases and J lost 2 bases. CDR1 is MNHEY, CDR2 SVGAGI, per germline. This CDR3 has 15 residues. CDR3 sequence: CASRRTGGLTDTQYF. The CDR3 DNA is TGTGCCAGCAGACGGACAGGCGGCCTCACAGATACGCAGTATTTT.

In DNA, the CDR3 is TGTGCCAGCAGTTTCGATCCTGGAAACACCATATATTTT. Its translation is CASSFDPGNTIYF. V gene TRBV27 combines with J gene TRBJ1-3; D not certain. The CDR3 is 13 residues long. Germline V CDR1 and CDR2: MNHEY, SMNVEV (reference sequence). V dropped 3 bases and J dropped 2 bases, with 5 bases sitting between them.

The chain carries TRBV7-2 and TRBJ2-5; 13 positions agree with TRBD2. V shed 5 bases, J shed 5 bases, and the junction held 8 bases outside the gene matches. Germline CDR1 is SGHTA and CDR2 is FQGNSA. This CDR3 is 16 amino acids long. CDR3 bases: TGTGCCAGCAGCACCCGACTAGCGGGAGGTGGGGAGACCCAGTACTTC. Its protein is CASSTRLAGGGETQYF.

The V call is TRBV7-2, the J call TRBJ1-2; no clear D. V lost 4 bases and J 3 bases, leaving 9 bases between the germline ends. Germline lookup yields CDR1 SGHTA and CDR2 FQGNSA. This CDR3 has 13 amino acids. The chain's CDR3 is CASSSAQYYGYTF. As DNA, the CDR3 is TGTGCCAGCAGCTCAGCCCAATACTATGGCTACACCTTC.

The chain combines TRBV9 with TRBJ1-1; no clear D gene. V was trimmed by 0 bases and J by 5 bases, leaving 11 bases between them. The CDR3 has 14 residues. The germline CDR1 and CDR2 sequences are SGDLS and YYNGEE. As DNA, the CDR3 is TGTGCCAGCAGCGTAGGCACATCGGGGACTGAAGCTTTCTTT. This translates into CASSVGTSGTEAFF.

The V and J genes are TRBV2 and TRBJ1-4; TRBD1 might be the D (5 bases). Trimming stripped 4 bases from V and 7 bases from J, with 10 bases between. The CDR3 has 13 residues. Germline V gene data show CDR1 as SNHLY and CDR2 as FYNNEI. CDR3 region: CASSVRVAEKLFF. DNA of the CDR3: TGTGCCAGCAGTGTCAGGGTGGCTGAAAAACTGTTTTTT.

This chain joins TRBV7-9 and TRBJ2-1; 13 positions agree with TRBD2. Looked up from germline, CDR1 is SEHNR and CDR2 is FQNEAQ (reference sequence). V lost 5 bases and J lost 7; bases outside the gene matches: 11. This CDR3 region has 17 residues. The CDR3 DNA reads TGTGCCAGCAGCCTAAGCACTAGCGGGAGGGTGGGGAATGAGCAGTTCTTC. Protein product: CASSLSTSGRVGNEQFF.

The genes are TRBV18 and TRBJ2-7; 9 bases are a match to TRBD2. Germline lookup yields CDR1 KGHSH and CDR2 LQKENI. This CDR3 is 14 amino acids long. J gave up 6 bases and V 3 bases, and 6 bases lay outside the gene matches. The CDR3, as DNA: TGTGCCAGCTCACCTAGCGGGAGCTTTGCCGAGCAGTACTTC. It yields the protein CASSPSGSFAEQYF.

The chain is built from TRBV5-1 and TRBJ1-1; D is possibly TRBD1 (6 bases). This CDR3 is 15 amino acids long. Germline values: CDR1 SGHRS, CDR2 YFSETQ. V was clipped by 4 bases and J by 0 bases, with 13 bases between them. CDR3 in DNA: TGCGCCAGCAGCGAACACAGGGAGATGAACACTGAAGCTTTCTTT. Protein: CASSEHREMNTEAFF.